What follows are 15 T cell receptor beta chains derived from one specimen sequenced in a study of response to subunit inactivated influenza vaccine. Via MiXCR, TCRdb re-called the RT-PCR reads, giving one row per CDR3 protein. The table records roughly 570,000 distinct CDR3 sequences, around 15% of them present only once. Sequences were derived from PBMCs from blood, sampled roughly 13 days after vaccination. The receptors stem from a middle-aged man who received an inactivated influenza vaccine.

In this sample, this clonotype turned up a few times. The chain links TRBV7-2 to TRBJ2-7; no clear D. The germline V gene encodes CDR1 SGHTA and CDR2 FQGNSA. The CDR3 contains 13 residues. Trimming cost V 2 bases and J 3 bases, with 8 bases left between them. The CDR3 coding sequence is TGTGCCAGCAGCTTAATTAATGACTACGAGCAGTACTTC. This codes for CASSLINDYEQYF.

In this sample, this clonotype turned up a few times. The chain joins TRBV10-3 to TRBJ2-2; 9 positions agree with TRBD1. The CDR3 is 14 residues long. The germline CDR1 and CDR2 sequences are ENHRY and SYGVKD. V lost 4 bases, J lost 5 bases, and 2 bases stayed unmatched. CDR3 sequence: CAISGTGETGELFF. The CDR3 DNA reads TGTGCCATCAGTGGGACAGGGGAGACCGGGGAGCTGTTTTTT.

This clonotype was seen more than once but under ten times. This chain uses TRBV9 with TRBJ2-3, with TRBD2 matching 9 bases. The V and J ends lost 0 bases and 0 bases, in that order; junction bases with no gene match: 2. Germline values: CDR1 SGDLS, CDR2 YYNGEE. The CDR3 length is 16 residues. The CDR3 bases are TGTGCCAGCAGCGTAGGCGGGAGGGCGAGCACAGATACGCAGTATTTT. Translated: CASSVGGRASTDTQYF.

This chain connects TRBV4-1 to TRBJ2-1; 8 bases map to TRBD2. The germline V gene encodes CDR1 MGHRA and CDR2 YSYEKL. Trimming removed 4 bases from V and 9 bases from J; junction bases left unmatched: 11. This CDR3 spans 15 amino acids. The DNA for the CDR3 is TGCGCCAGCAGCCCCCGGAGTAGCGGGATAGGTGAGCAGTTCTTC. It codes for CASSPRSSGIGEQFF.

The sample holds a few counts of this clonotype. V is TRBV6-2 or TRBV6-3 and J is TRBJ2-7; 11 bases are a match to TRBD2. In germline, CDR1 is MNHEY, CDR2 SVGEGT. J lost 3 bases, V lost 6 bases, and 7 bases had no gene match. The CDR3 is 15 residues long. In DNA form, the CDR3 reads TGTGCCAGCAGAACGACGGGACTAGCGGTCTACGAGCAGTACTTC. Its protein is CASRTTGLAVYEQYF.

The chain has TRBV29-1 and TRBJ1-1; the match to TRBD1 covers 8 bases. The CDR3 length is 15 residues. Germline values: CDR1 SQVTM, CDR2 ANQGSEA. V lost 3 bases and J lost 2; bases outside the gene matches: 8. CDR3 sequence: CSVEAPRGLNTEAFF. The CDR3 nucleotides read TGCAGCGTTGAGGCCCCCAGGGGGCTCAACACTGAAGCTTTCTTT.

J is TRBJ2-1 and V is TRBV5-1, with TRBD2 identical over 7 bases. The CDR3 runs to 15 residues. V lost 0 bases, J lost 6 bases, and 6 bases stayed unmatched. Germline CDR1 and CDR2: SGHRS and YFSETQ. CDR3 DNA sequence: TGCGCCAGCAGCTTGGACGGCGGGAGCTTCAATGAGCAGTTCTTC. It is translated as CASSLDGGSFNEQFF.

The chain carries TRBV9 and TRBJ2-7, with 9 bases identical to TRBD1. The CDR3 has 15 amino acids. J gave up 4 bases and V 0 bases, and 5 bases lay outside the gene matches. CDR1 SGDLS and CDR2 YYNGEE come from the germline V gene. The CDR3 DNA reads TGTGCCAGCAGCGTAGAGGGACAGGGAACGTACGAGCAGTACTTC. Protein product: CASSVEGQGTYEQYF.

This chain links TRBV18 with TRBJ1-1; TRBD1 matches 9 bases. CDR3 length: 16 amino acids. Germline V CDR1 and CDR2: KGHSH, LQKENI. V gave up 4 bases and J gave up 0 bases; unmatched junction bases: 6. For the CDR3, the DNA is TGTGCCAGCTCACGAAGGGACAGGGCGATGAACACTGAAGCTTTCTTT. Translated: CASSRRDRAMNTEAFF.

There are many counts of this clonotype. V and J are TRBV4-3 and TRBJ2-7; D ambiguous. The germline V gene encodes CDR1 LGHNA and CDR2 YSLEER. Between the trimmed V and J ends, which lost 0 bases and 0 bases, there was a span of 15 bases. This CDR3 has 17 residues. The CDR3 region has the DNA TGCGCCAGCAGCCAAGATTATTACACTGACTTCTCCTACGAGCAGTACTTC. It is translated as CASSQDYYTDFSYEQYF.

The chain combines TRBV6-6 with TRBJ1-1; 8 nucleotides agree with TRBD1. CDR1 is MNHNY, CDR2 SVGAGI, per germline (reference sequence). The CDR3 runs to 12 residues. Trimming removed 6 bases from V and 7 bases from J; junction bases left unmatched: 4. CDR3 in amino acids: CASRLGQGEAFF. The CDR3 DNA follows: TGTGCCAGCAGACTCGGACAGGGTGAAGCTTTCTTT.

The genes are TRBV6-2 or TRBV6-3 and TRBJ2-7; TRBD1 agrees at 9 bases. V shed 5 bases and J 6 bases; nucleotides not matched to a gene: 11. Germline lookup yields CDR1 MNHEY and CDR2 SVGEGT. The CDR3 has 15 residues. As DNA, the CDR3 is TGTGCCAGCAGTAAAGGGACAGGGACGAGGGGCGAGCAGTACTTC. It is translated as CASSKGTGTRGEQYF.

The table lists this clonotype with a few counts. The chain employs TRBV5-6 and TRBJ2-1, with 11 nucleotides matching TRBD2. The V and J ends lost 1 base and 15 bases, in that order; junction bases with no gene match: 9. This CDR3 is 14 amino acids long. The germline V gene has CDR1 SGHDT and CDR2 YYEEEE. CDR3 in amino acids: CASSLRIAGGPLFF. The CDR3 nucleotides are TGTGCCAGCAGCTTGAGGATAGCGGGGGGGCCGCTGTTCTTC. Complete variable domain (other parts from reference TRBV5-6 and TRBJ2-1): DAGVTQSPTHLIKTRGQQVTLRCSPKSGHDTVSWYQQALGQGPQFIFQYYEEEERQRGNFPDRFSGHQFPNYSSELNVNALLLGDSALYLCASSLRIAGGPLFFGPGTRLTVL.

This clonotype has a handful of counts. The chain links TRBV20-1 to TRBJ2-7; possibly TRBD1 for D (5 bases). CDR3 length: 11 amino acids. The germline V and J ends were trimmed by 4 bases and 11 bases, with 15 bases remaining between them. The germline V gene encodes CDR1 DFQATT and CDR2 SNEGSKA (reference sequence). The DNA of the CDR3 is TGCAGTGCTAAACAGGCTCCCCTGGAGTACTTC. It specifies CSAKQAPLEYF.

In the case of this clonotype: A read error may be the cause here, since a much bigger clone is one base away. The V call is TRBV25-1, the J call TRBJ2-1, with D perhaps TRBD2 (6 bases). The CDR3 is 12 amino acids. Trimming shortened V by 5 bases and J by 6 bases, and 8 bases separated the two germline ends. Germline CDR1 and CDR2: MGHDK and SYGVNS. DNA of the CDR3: TGTGCCAGCAGTTTCGGGAGCAATGAGCAGTTCTTC. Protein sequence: CASSFGSNEQFF.